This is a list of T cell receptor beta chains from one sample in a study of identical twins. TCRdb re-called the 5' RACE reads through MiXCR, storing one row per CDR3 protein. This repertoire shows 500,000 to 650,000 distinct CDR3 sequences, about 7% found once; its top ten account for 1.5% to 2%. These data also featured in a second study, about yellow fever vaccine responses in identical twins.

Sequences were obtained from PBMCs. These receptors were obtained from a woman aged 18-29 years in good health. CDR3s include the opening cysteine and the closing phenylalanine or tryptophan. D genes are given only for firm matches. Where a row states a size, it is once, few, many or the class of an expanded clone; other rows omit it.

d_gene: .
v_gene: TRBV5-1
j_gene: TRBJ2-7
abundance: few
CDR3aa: CASSTTGTMRGEQYF
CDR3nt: TGCGCCAGCAGCACCACCGGGACAATGCGGGGCGAGCAGTACTTC

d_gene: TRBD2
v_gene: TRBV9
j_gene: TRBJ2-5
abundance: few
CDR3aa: CASSKTSTLVETQYF
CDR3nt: TGTGCCAGCAGTAAGACTAGCACCCTTGTGGAGACCCAGTACTTC

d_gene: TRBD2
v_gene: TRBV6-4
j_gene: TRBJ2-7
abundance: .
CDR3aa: CASSDSGLISYEQYF
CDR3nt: TGTGCCAGCAGTGACTCGGGACTAATTTCCTACGAGCAGTACTTC

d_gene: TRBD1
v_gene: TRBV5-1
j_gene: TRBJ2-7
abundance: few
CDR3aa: CASSVPGTGVYEQYF
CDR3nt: TGCGCCAGCAGCGTTCCCGGGACAGGGGTCTACGAGCAGTACTTC

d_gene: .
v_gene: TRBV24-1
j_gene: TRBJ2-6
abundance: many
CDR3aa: CATRHSGANVLTF
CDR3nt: TGTGCCACCAGACACTCTGGGGCCAACGTCCTGACTTTC

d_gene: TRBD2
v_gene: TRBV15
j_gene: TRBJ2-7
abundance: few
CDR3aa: CATSKGQAGAYEQYF
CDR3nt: TGTGCCACCAGCAAGGGTCAAGCGGGAGCCTACGAGCAGTACTTC

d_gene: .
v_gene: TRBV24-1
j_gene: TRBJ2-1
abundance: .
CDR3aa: CATSEPDRPDEFF
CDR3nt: TGTGCCACCAGTGAACCCGACAGGCCGGACGAGTTCTTC

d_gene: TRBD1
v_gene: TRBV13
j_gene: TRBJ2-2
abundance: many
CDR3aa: CASSSAGTGWSSNTGELFF
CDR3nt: TGTGCCAGCAGTTCGGCCGGGACAGGATGGTCCTCGAACACCGGGGAGCTGTTTTTT

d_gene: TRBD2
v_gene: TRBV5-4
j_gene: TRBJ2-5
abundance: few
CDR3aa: CASSLARLAGEETQYF
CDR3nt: TGTGCCAGCAGCTTGGCTCGACTAGCGGGAGAAGAGACCCAGTACTTC

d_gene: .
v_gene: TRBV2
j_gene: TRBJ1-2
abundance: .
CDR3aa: CASSVEGQLMGYTF
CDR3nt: TGTGCCAGCAGTGTGGAAGGACAACTAATGGGCTACACCTTC

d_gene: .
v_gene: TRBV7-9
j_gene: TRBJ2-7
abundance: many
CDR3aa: CASTVEGRPEHEQYF
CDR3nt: TGTGCCAGCACCGTAGAGGGACGACCCGAACACGAGCAGTACTTC

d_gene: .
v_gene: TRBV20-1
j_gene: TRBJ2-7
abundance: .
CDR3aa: CSASTRGVGTYEQYF
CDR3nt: TGCAGTGCTAGCACACGAGGGGTAGGGACCTACGAGCAGTACTTC

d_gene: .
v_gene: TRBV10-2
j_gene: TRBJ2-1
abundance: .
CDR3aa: CASSEVGPANEQFF
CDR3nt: TGCGCCAGCAGTGAAGTAGGACCGGCCAATGAGCAGTTCTTC

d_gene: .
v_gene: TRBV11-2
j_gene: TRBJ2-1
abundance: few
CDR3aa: CASKTETFFADEQFF
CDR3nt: TGTGCCAGCAAGACCGAGACATTTTTCGCAGATGAGCAGTTCTTC

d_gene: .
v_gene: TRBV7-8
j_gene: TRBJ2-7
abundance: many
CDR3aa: CASSTSSGEQYF
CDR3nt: TGTGCCAGCAGCACTTCTTCGGGCGAGCAGTACTTC

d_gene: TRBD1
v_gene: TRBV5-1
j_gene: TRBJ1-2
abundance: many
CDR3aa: CASSSQGDYGYTF
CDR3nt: TGCGCCAGCAGCTCCCAGGGGGATTATGGCTACACCTTC

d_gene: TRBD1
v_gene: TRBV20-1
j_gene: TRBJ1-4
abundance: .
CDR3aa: CSARAQGLEKLFF
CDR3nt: TGCAGTGCCAGGGCACAGGGGCTCGAAAAACTGTTTTTT

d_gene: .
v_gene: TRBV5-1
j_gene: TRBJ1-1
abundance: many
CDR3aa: CASRADVNTEAFF
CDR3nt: TGCGCCAGCCGGGCCGACGTAAACACTGAAGCTTTCTTT

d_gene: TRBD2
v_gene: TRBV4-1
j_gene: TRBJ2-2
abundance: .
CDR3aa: CASSPALSGGSTGELFF
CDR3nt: TGCGCCAGCAGCCCCGCCTTGAGCGGGGGGTCCACCGGGGAGCTGTTTTTT

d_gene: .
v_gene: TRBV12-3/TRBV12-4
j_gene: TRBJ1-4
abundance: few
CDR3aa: CASRRLGNEKLFF
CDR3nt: TGTGCCAGCCGTCGGTTGGGGAATGAAAAACTGTTTTTT

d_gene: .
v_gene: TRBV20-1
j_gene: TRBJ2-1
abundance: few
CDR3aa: CSARGVRDHNEQFF
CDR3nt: TGCAGTGCTAGAGGGGTTCGGGACCACAATGAGCAGTTCTTC

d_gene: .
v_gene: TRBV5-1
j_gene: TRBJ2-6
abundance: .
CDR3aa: CASNPRSSGANVLTF
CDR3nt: TGCGCCAGCAACCCCCGGAGCTCTGGGGCCAACGTCCTGACTTTC

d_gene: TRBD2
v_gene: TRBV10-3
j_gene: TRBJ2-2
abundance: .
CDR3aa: CAFSLVVSLAGGSTGELFF
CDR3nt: TGTGCCTTCAGCTTAGTGGTCTCACTAGCGGGAGGTAGCACCGGGGAGCTGTTTTTT

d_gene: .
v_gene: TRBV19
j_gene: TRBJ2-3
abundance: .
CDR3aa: CASSNQGGLTDTQYF
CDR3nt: TGTGCCAGTAGTAACCAGGGGGGCCTCACAGATACGCAGTATTTT

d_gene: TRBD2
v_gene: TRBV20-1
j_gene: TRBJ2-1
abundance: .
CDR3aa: CSANPGLADYNEQFF
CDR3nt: TGCAGTGCCAATCCGGGACTAGCGGACTACAATGAGCAGTTCTTC

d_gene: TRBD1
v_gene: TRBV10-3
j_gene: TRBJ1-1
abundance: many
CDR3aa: CAIKSAGRGTEAFF
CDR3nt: TGTGCCATCAAGTCGGCCGGCAGGGGGACTGAAGCTTTCTTT

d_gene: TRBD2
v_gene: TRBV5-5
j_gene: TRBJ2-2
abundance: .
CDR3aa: CASSLGRGITGELFF
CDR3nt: TGTGCCAGCAGCCTAGGGCGGGGGATCACCGGGGAGCTGTTTTTT